The clone carrying this T cell receptor (beta chain) was counted at least ten times. What it binds is unknown. Using its own MiXCR run on the reads, TCRdb lists one record per CDR3 protein. The sample holds 150,000 to 200,000 distinct CDR3 sequences, roughly 30% seen once. Germline V gene lookup returns CDR1 SGHTA and CDR2 FQGNSA. The CDR3 covers 12 residues. Germline trimming cut 5 bases from V and 6 bases from J; bases unmatched to any gene: 2. The data belong to a study of T cell repertoires in cytomegalovirus infection. As for the study in general: Based on public TCR beta signatures, there were indications of CMV infection and of a matching HLA type. General observations from the study: Clonotype analysis showed dominance of the ex vivo response by HLA-C-restricted CMV-specific TCR beta clonotypes. Accumulated public TCR beta family frequency recognized individuals carrying CMV together with the relevant HLA.

Sample: PBMCs. The receptor comes from a human donor in good health (CMV status not recorded). Some clones in this sample may be carry-over from other donors' samples. The rearrangement uses TRBV7-2 and TRBJ2-3; 7 bases are a match to TRBD1. The CDR3 here is CASSKTGDTQYF. In DNA form, the CDR3 reads TGTGCCAGCAGCAAGACAGGGGATACGCAGTATTTT. Combining the CDR3 with reference TRBV7-2 and TRBJ2-3 gives the whole variable domain GAGVSQSPSNKVTEKGKDVELRCDPISGHTALYWYRQSLGQGLEFLIYFQGNSAPDKSGLPSDRFSAERTGGSVSTLTIQRTQQEDSAVYLCASSKTGDTQYFGPGTRLTVL.